This T cell receptor (beta chain) emerged from a study of a mutant IDH1 vaccine in newly diagnosed glioma. Study results and limitations: Evidence of vaccine-induced immune responses was documented in 85% to 95% of patients.

Sequencing used immunoSEQ multiplex PCR; TCRdb keeps in-frame clones, though not all of them. The sample yields about 59,000 clones, around 92% seen once. Per the germline V gene, CDR1 is LGHNT and CDR2 is FRNRAP. CDR3 length: 16 residues. Trimming left V 0 bases short and J 5 bases short, with 15 bases between. The time point was: baseline, week 1 (first vaccination visit). This sample's treatment: pre-vaccination baseline after standard-of-care therapy. Diagnosis in the donors showed new WHO grade 3 or 4 astrocytomas that were IDH1-mutant and ATRX-lost. With regard to this clone: Antigen unknown.

The receptor was derived from a man aged 50-59 years with glioma. The material sequenced was PBMCs, taken from a glioma patient treated with radiotherapy, temozolomide or both. This chain uses TRBV12-5 with TRBJ2-3; weak D call: TRBD1 (6 bases). This CDR3 reads CASGLVRWGQRDTQYF. As DNA, the CDR3 is TGTGCTAGTGGTTTGGTACGGTGGGGGCAAAGAGATACGCAGTATTTT.